The 31 T cell receptor beta chains presented below share a single source sample, sequenced in a study of OX40 agonist ivuxolimab in advanced cancers. The library was built by means of the immunoSEQ multiplex PCR assay. TCRdb provides this immuneACCESS table in a form limited to in-frame rearrangements. Some clones are lacking; in checked studies, under half of them reflect an unresolved V gene, and why the rest are absent is not known. This sample has over 35,000 clones in its table, and about 70% of those were observed once. The ten biggest clones cover under 20% of the sample. The source material was CD4+ or CD8+ T cells sorted from blood, sampled in a trial of the OX40 agonist ivuxolimab. These receptors originate from an adult with an advanced solid tumor such as melanoma, head and neck, liver or kidney cancer.

J is TRBJ2-1 and V is TRBV7-2, with 11 bases lining up with TRBD2. CDR3 size: 16 residues. CDR1 is SGHTA and CDR2 is FQGNSA in the germline V gene. V lost 4 bases and J lost 6; bases outside the gene matches: 8. CDR3 in amino acids: CASSYLAGGRFNEQFF. Written as DNA, the CDR3 is TGTGCCAGCAGCTACTTAGCGGGGGGGCGGTTCAATGAGCAGTTCTTC.

The chain combines TRBV7-2 with TRBJ2-1, with 14 nucleotides matching TRBD2. V lost 1 base to trimming and J lost 7 bases; unmatched junction nucleotides: 6. The V gene's germline CDR1 is SGHTA and CDR2 FQGNSA. CDR3 size: 17 residues. The CDR3 spells CASSLGGLAGVGNEQFF. CDR3 DNA: TGTGCCAGCAGCTTAGGGGGACTAGCGGGGGTAGGTAATGAGCAGTTCTTC.

V is TRBV2 and J is TRBJ1-1, with 8 bases matching TRBD1. V shed 5 bases and J 4 bases; nucleotides not matched to a gene: 6. The CDR3 consists of 14 residues. Germline V gene sequence: CDR1 SNHLY, CDR2 FYNNEI. The CDR3 sequence is CASSSTGGGTEAFF. DNA for the CDR3: TGTGCCAGCAGTAGCACAGGGGGGGGCACTGAAGCTTTCTTT.

This clone is large (0.1 to 1%) in the sample. This chain links TRBV7-6 with TRBJ2-2; 9 bases line up with TRBD2. The CDR3 has 16 amino acids. CDR1 and CDR2 (germline): SGHVS, FNYEAQ. J gave up 4 bases and V 1 base, and 4 bases lay outside the gene matches. In nucleotides, the CDR3 is TGTGCCAGCAGCTTAGTGCGGGGGGGACTCACCGGGGAGCTGTTTTTT. It is translated as CASSLVRGGLTGELFF.

This chain connects TRBV7-3 to TRBJ1-1; 7 nucleotides match TRBD1. There are 15 residues in the CDR3. Trimming at V came to 4 bases and at J to 4 bases, leaving 9 bases not matched to a gene. Germline V lookup: CDR1 SGHTA, CDR2 FQGTGA. CDR3 loop: CASSSTGTVATEAFF. The CDR3 DNA reads TGTGCCAGCAGCTCCACCGGGACAGTGGCCACTGAAGCTTTCTTT.

The gene calls are TRBV7-8 and TRBJ2-7; no clear D gene. The germline V and J ends were trimmed by 1 base and 6 bases, with 10 bases remaining between them. Germline CDR1 reads SGHVS; CDR2 reads FQNEAQ. This CDR3 region has 13 residues. The DNA of the CDR3 is TGTGCCAGCAGCTTAGAGATGGATCGCGAGCAGTACGTC. It is translated as CASSLEMDREQYV.

CDR3 loop: CASSLQGSYEQYF. The CDR3 nucleotides read TGTGCCAGCAGCTTGCAGGGCTCCTACGAGCAGTACTTC. The chain has TRBV5-4 and TRBJ2-5, with D possibly matching TRBD1 (5 bases). The DNA end favors TRBJ2-7, so the J call may be wrong. This CDR3 has 13 amino acids. Germline values: CDR1 SGHNT, CDR2 YYREEE (reference sequence).

The chain is built from TRBV9 and TRBJ1-3; D is unclear. Between the trimmed V and J ends, which lost 0 bases and 4 bases, there was a span of 11 bases. The CDR3 runs 15 residues. CDR1 and CDR2 from the germline V gene are SGDLS and YYNGEE. The CDR3, as DNA: TGTGCCAGCAGCGTAGATTTCGGGTCCGGAAACACCATATATTTT. It translates to CASSVDFGSGNTIYF.

The chain employs TRBV7-6 and TRBJ1-1; TRBD1 agrees at 8 bases. Losses at the gene ends were 6 bases for V and 1 base for J; bases not matched to a gene: 4. In germline, CDR1 is SGHVS, CDR2 FNYEAQ. CDR3 length: 14 residues. CDR3 amino acids: CASRQGGRNTEAFF. The CDR3 DNA reads as TGTGCCAGCAGACAGGGGGGGCGGAACACTGAAGCTTTCTTT.

This chain joins TRBV15 and TRBJ1-3, with TRBD1 identical over 7 bases. CDR1 LNHNV and CDR2 YYDKDF come from the germline V gene (reference sequence). CDR3 length: 18 residues. V shed 2 bases, J shed 0 bases, and the junction held 10 bases outside the gene matches. CDR3 region: CATSRRQGGPLSGNTIYF. DNA of the CDR3: TGTGCCACCAGCAGACGACAGGGTGGGCCCCTCTCTGGAAACACCATATATTTT.

The genes are TRBV6-1 and TRBJ2-7, with D possibly TRBD2 on 5 matching bases. V was cut by 6 bases and J by 3 bases, with 15 bases left in between. This CDR3 has 14 amino acids. The germline gives CDR1 MNHNS, CDR2 SASEGT. CDR3 sequence: CASSDGVTLYEQYF. The CDR3 nucleotides are TGTGCCAGCAGCGACGGGGTCACCCTCTACGAGCAGTACTTC.

The V and J genes are TRBV5-1 and TRBJ2-7; 8 bases are shared with TRBD2. There are 14 residues in the CDR3. V lost 0 bases, J lost 4 bases, and 3 bases stayed unmatched. From germline, CDR1 is SGHRS and CDR2 YFSETQ. CDR3 sequence (DNA): TGCGCCAGCAGCTTGGAAACTAGCGGTTACGAGCAGTACTTC. Amino acids: CASSLETSGYEQYF.

The chain combines TRBV5-6 with TRBJ2-1; 8 bases are shared with TRBD1. J lost 3 bases, V lost 5 bases, and 4 bases had no gene match. This CDR3 is built from 14 residues. Looked up from germline, CDR1 is SGHDT and CDR2 is YYEEEE. The CDR3 DNA sequence: TGTGCCAGCAGACGGGACAGGATCTACAATGAGCAGTTCTTC. It yields the protein CASRRDRIYNEQFF.

This chain connects TRBV5-4 to TRBJ1-1; TRBD1 might be the D (5 bases). The germline V gene has CDR1 SGHNT and CDR2 YYREEE (reference sequence). The V end was cut by 4 bases, the J end by 1 base, with 14 bases between. The CDR3 is 15 amino acids. CDR3 in DNA: TGTGCCAGCAGCCTCTCCTCGCAGGGGAACACTGAAGCTTTCTTT. It is translated as CASSLSSQGNTEAFF.

This clone was seen once. The rearrangement links TRBV7-6 to TRBJ2-7, with 8 bases lining up with TRBD1. Trimming at V came to 5 bases and at J to 3 bases, leaving 3 bases not matched to a gene. The V gene's germline CDR1 is SGHVS and CDR2 FNYEAQ. The CDR3 covers 13 residues. This CDR3 is CASSPGGIYEQYF. Written as DNA, the CDR3 is TGTGCCAGCAGCCCAGGGGGCATCTACGAGCAGTACTTC.

This chain uses TRBV27 with TRBJ1-4; D gene ambiguous. Trimming cost V 5 bases and J 3 bases, with 10 bases left between them. The germline V gene has CDR1 MNHEY and CDR2 SMNVEV (reference sequence). The CDR3 length is 14 residues. The DNA of the CDR3 is TGTGCCAGCAGTCCAGTCACCGCTAATGAAAAACTGTTTTTT. It specifies CASSPVTANEKLFF.

The chain links TRBV6-1 to TRBJ1-2; a weak D match, TRBD1 (5 bases). Trimming stripped 3 bases from V and 6 bases from J, with 11 bases between. Germline-derived CDR1 and CDR2 are MNHNS and SASEGT. The CDR3 runs to 13 residues. CDR3 region: CASSEEWGNGYTF. CDR3 nucleotide sequence: TGTGCCAGCAGTGAGGAGTGGGGGAATGGCTACACCTTC.

The V and J genes are TRBV11-1 and TRBJ1-2, with D possibly being TRBD1 (6 bases). Per germline, CDR1 SGHAT and CDR2 FQDESV (reference sequence). The CDR3 is made up of 15 amino acids. With 2 bases removed from V and 6 bases from J, the gap between germline ends came to 16 bases. In DNA form, the CDR3 reads TGTGCCAGCAGCTTAAGGACAGAAGTTAGGGATGGCTACACCTTC. Translating gives CASSLRTEVRDGYTF.

This clone showed up just a few times. V is TRBV12-5 and J is TRBJ2-5, with 7 positions matching TRBD2. The J segment lost 4 bases and the V segment lost 7 bases, leaving 12 bases of the junction unmatched. The V gene's germline CDR1 is LGHNT and CDR2 FRNRAP. There are 15 residues in the CDR3. CDR3 amino acids: CASATGGGARETQYF. As DNA, the CDR3 is TGTGCTAGTGCCACGGGGGGTGGGGCCCGAGAGACCCAGTACTTC.

The chain links TRBV5-6 to TRBJ2-3; D is possibly TRBD2 (6 bases). The CDR3 extends over 15 amino acids. Germline V gene lookup returns CDR1 SGHDT and CDR2 YYEEEE. Trimming removed 0 bases at V and 1 base at J, with 9 bases between. CDR3 in DNA: TGTGCCAGCAGCTTGGGGGCGGGGCGCACAGATACGCAGTATTTT. Amino acid sequence: CASSLGAGRTDTQYF.

The V gene is TRBV13, the J gene TRBJ2-1, with D possibly being TRBD1 or TRBD2 (6 bases each). Germline CDR1 PRHDT, CDR2 FYEKMQ (reference sequence). Trimming removed 5 bases at V and 8 bases at J, with 16 bases between. The CDR3 is 14 residues long. The DNA for the CDR3 is TGTGCCAGCAGCAGACAGACGGGGGCACATGAGCAGTTCTTC. This translates into CASSRQTGAHEQFF.

The chain carries TRBV18 and TRBJ1-6; no clear D. Trimming shortened V by 2 bases and J by 0 bases, and 8 bases separated the two germline ends. The CDR3 has 16 residues. Germline V gene lookup returns CDR1 KGHSH and CDR2 LQKENI. CDR3 sequence reads: CASSPYPSSYNSPLHF. CDR3 coding DNA: TGTGCCAGCTCACCATATCCGAGCTCCTATAATTCACCCCTCCACTTT.

This clone was recorded once. The genes are TRBV6-1 and TRBJ2-2; 8 bases align to TRBD1. There are 13 residues in the CDR3. The V and J ends lost 4 bases and 5 bases, in that order; junction bases with no gene match: 0. Germline lookup yields CDR1 MNHNS and CDR2 SASEGT. This CDR3 reads CASSGQGTGELFF. DNA for the CDR3: TGTGCCAGCAGTGGACAGGGGACCGGGGAGCTGTTTTTT.

This clone is termed medium-sized. The chain joins TRBV12-5 to TRBJ1-5; 10 bases align to TRBD1. With V trimmed by 5 bases and J by 4 bases, 2 bases remained unmatched. Germline CDR1 is LGHNT and CDR2 is FRNRAP. The CDR3 loop spans 14 amino acids. CDR3 nucleotide sequence: TGTGCTAGTGGTCCGGGACAGGGGAATCAGCCCCAGCATTTT. Amino acid sequence: CASGPGQGNQPQHF. Drawing the rest from reference TRBV12-5 and TRBJ1-5, the complete variable domain is DARVTQTPRHKVTEMGQEVTMRCQPILGHNTVFWYRQTMMQGLELLAYFRNRAPLDDSGMPKDRFSAEMPDATLATLKIQPSEPRDSAVYFCASGPGQGNQPQHFGDGTRLSIL.

The sample holds a few counts of this clone. The rearrangement uses TRBV6-5 and TRBJ2-3; 7 bases are a match to TRBD1. From germline, CDR1 is MNHEY and CDR2 SVGAGI. J gave up 2 bases and V 0 bases, and 2 bases lay outside the gene matches. The CDR3 consists of 15 residues. CDR3 in amino acids: CASSYSTGITDTQYF. CDR3 coding DNA: TGTGCCAGCAGTTACTCGACAGGGATCACAGATACGCAGTATTTT.

V gene TRBV5-4 combines with J gene TRBJ1-2; 11 bases map to TRBD1. CDR3 length: 16 amino acids. Losses at the gene ends were 0 bases for V and 8 bases for J; bases not matched to a gene: 9. The germline V gene has CDR1 SGHNT and CDR2 YYREEE (reference sequence). CDR3 nucleotides: TGTGCCAGCAGCTTGGTGCAAGGACAGGGGGCTGACGGCTACACCTTC. Amino acid sequence: CASSLVQGQGADGYTF.

This chain connects TRBV2 to TRBJ2-4, with D maybe TRBD1 (5 bases). V shed 7 bases and J shed 0 bases, with 13 bases lying between them. The CDR3 is 15 residues long. Germline V CDR1 and CDR2: SNHLY, FYNNEI. The CDR3 bases are TGTGCCAGCATCACAGTGGGGCTAGCCAAAAACATTCAGTACTTC. Translating gives CASITVGLAKNIQYF.

This clone was recorded a few times. The chain is built from TRBV19 and TRBJ1-2; the match to TRBD1 covers 7 bases. Germline-derived CDR1 and CDR2 are LNHDA and SQIVND (reference sequence). Trimming removed 6 bases from V and 1 base from J; junction bases left unmatched: 8. There are 15 residues in the CDR3. CDR3 DNA: TGTGCCAGTAGGGAGGGGGCGTATAGTAACTATGGCTACACCTTC. Translating gives CASREGAYSNYGYTF.

This clone was seen only a few times. This chain uses TRBV7-2 with TRBJ1-2; D gene uncertain. With 5 bases removed from V and 3 bases from J, the gap between germline ends came to 7 bases. The germline gives CDR1 SGHTA, CDR2 FQGNSA. This CDR3 comprises 12 residues. The CDR3 region is CASSMGYYGYTF. DNA for the CDR3: TGTGCCAGCAGCATGGGGTACTATGGCTACACCTTC. The whole variable domain, filled in from reference TRBV7-2 and TRBJ1-2, reads GAGVSQSPSNKVTEKGKDVELRCDPISGHTALYWYRQSLGQGLEFLIYFQGNSAPDKSGLPSDRFSAERTGGSVSTLTIQRTQQEDSAVYLCASSMGYYGYTFGSGTRLTVV.

The genes are TRBV5-5 and TRBJ2-7; 9 nucleotides align to TRBD1. With V trimmed by 4 bases and J by 6 bases, 8 bases remained unmatched. This CDR3 has 14 amino acids. Germline CDR1 is SGHKS and CDR2 is YYEKEE (reference sequence). CDR3 in DNA: TGTGCCAGCAGCCCCCGGGACAGGGTTGCCGAGCAGTACTTC. It specifies CASSPRDRVAEQYF.

CDR3 DNA sequence: TGTGCCATCAGTGAGGGGAGCTCCTATAATTCACCCCTCCACTTT. Translated, it gives CAISEGSSYNSPLHF. The V call is TRBV10-3, the J call TRBJ1-6, with D unclear. Per germline, CDR1 ENHRY and CDR2 SYGVKD. The CDR3 length is 15 residues. The V and J ends lost 2 bases and 0 bases respectively, with 5 bases between them.